The rows below give T cell receptor beta chains drawn from one sample of a study of human T cells and chemical hapten exposure. TCRdb re-analysed the RACE reads in MiXCR, keeping a single row per CDR3 protein. The repertoire holds approximately 110,000 distinct CDR3 sequences, under 40% seen once, with 2.5% to 3% in the top ten. The sequences come from whole blood, collected in connection with sensitization to the hapten diphenylcyclopropenone (DPC). These receptors were taken from a man aged 35-49 years with alopecia areata. Some clones in this sample may be carry-over from other donors' samples. Both conserved end residues are part of each CDR3. The order of the fields is D gene, clone size, J gene, V gene, CDR3 DNA, CDR3 protein. A D gene is named only where the DNA matches it firmly. Rows give clone size only sometimes, using once, few, many, or a class for an expanded clone.

. few TRBJ1-6 TRBV11-3 TGTGCCAGCAGCTTAAACTCCTATAATTCACCCCTCCACTTT CASSLNSYNSPLHF
TRBD1 few TRBJ2-3 TRBV12-3/TRBV12-4 TGTGCCAGCAGCTTAGGCCCTGCAGGGGGTACGCAGTATTTT CASSLGPAGGTQYF
TRBD1 . TRBJ1-5 TRBV20-1 TGCAGTGCTAGACAGGGGGCGCGGGATCAGCCCCAGCATTTT CSARQGARDQPQHF
. . TRBJ2-1 TRBV7-8 TGTGCCAGCAGCTTAATAACCGGGCTCCACAATGAGCAGTTCTTC CASSLITGLHNEQFF
. . TRBJ2-5 TRBV14 TGTGCCAGCAGCCAGGATTCATGGACCCAGTACTTC CASSQDSWTQYF
. few TRBJ2-1 TRBV5-6 TGTGCCAGCAGGTCGGGGACGATCAATGAGCAGTTCTTC CASRSGTINEQFF
TRBD1 few TRBJ1-2 TRBV12-3/TRBV12-4 TGTGCCAGCAGGAGGGGGCGCGAGGGTGGCTACACCTTC CASRRGREGGYTF
TRBD2 few TRBJ2-1 TRBV6-2/TRBV6-3 TGTGCCAGCAGTTACTCCGCGAAACTAGCGGGAGGTTCCTACAATGAGCAGTTCTTC CASSYSAKLAGGSYNEQFF
. . TRBJ2-2 TRBV9 TGTGCCAGCAGCGTAGTCCGCCAGGGGAGCACCGGGGAGCTGTTTTTT CASSVVRQGSTGELFF
. few TRBJ1-1 TRBV29-1 TGCAGCGCATACCAAGGGGGCACTGAAGCTTTCTTT CSAYQGGTEAFF
. few TRBJ2-6 TRBV3-1 TGTGCCAGCAGCCCCTTAAAGGAGGGGGCCAACGTCCTGACTTTC CASSPLKEGANVLTF
TRBD1 few TRBJ2-7 TRBV6-2/TRBV6-3 TGTGCCAGCAGCAAGGGACAGGGAATGAGGGAGCAGTACTTC CASSKGQGMREQYF
TRBD1 . TRBJ1-6 TRBV3-1 TGTGCCAGCAGCCGAACCCGGGACAGAGATTCACCCCTCCACTTT CASSRTRDRDSPLHF
. few TRBJ2-2 TRBV14 TGTGCCAGCAGCCTCCTAGGGAACACCGGGGAGCTGTTTTTT CASSLLGNTGELFF
TRBD1 . TRBJ1-1 TRBV12-3/TRBV12-4 TGTGCCAGCAGTTACACAGGGGGCAGAGGGACTGAAGCTTTCTTT CASSYTGGRGTEAFF
TRBD2 . TRBJ2-3 TRBV28 TGTGCCAGCGGACTAGCGGGAGGGCCTGTTTCAGATACGCAGTATTTT CASGLAGGPVSDTQYF
. few TRBJ2-1 TRBV30 TGTGCCTGGGATACCGGCCTAGCGAGTTACAATGAGCAGTTCTTC CAWDTGLASYNEQFF
TRBD2 . TRBJ2-5 TRBV28 TGTGCCAGCAAAAACAACCCGGGGAGGGGCTTAGGGGAGACCCAGTACTTC CASKNNPGRGLGETQYF
TRBD1 . TRBJ2-1 TRBV25-1 TGTGCCAGCAGTTACGCCGGGACAGGGTATCCCCAGCAGTTCTTC CASSYAGTGYPQQFF
TRBD1 . TRBJ1-1 TRBV6-4 TGTGCCAGCAGTGACGGGACAGGAACAGAAGCTTTCTTT CASSDGTGTEAFF
TRBD2 . TRBJ2-1 TRBV6-2/TRBV6-3 TGTGCCAGCAGTTACTTTCTAGCGGAGGCCCCTTACAATGAGCAGTTCTTC CASSYFLAEAPYNEQFF
TRBD1 . TRBJ2-7 TRBV7-9 TGTGCCAGCAGCCCGGGGGGATTGGGACAGGGGGCGCGTGAGCAGTACTTC CASSPGGLGQGAREQYF
. . TRBJ2-2 TRBV10-3 TGTGCCATCTTATCAGGCGAACCGAACACCGGGGAGCTGTTTTTT CAILSGEPNTGELFF
TRBD1 . TRBJ1-2 TRBV28 TGTGCCAGCAGAACAGGGGGCAACTATGGCTACACCTTC CASRTGGNYGYTF
. few TRBJ2-7 TRBV20-1 TGCAGTGCTAGAGCCGACTACGAGCAGTACTTC CSARADYEQYF
. . TRBJ1-5 TRBV6-1 TGTGCCAGCAGTGACCGGCGGCAGGATAACAACAATCAGCCCCAGCATTTT CASSDRRQDNNNQPQHF
. . TRBJ2-1 TRBV7-9 TGTGCCAGCAGCTTCCTTGGTGACAATGAGCAGTTCTTC CASSFLGDNEQFF
TRBD2 . TRBJ2-3 TRBV10-2 TGCGCCAGCAGTGAGAGACTAGCGGGCACAGATACGCAGTATTTT CASSERLAGTDTQYF
TRBD2 few TRBJ2-3 TRBV20-1 TGCAGTGCTAGAGGACTAGCGGGAGAGACAGATACGCAGTATTTT CSARGLAGETDTQYF
. . TRBJ2-1 TRBV9 TGTGCCAGCAGCCCCCGGGAGCGGGAGCAGTTCTTC CASSPREREQFF
TRBD2 . TRBJ2-1 TRBV3-1 TGTGCCAGCAGCCAAGATCGACTAGCAAACAATGAGCAGTTCTTC CASSQDRLANNEQFF
. . TRBJ1-4 TRBV20-1 TGCAGTGCCAGGGACCCACATTTGGAGAGGCTGTTTTTT CSARDPHLERLFF
TRBD2 few TRBJ2-1 TRBV5-1 TGCGCCAGCAGCTTAACCTGGACTAGCGGGAGTACCCGTGAGCAGTTCTTC CASSLTWTSGSTREQFF
TRBD2 . TRBJ2-7 TRBV20-1 TGCAGTGCTAGGGGGGGACTAGCGAGTTCCTACGAGCAGTACTTC CSARGGLASSYEQYF
TRBD2 . TRBJ2-1 TRBV18 TGTGCCAGCTCACGAACGGGAGGGAGGTATGAGCAGTTCTTC CASSRTGGRYEQFF
. . TRBJ2-7 TRBV7-2 TGTGCCAGCAGCTCTACCCCTGGTAGCGTCGACGAGCAGTACTTC CASSSTPGSVDEQYF
TRBD1 . TRBJ2-3 TRBV7-2 TGTGCCAGCAGCCCGGGACAGGGCGACACAGATACGCAGTATTTT CASSPGQGDTDTQYF
TRBD2 few TRBJ2-4 TRBV5-1 TGCGCCAGCAGCTTGGGTCCGAAAGCGGCGAAGGGAGGGGCCAAAAACATTCAGTACTTC CASSLGPKAAKGGAKNIQYF
TRBD2 few TRBJ2-1 TRBV7-2 TGTGCCAGCAGCACACCTAGCGGGGGGAGCTCCTACAATGAGCAGTTCTTC CASSTPSGGSSYNEQFF
TRBD2 . TRBJ2-3 TRBV20-1 TGCAGTGCGCAGGTGGCGGGAGCCCTTCAAGATACGCAGTATTTT CSAQVAGALQDTQYF
TRBD2 few TRBJ2-7 TRBV7-9 TGTGCCAGCAGCCCCCGGACTAGCGGGAAATACGAGCAGTACTTC CASSPRTSGKYEQYF
. . TRBJ2-7 TRBV12-3/TRBV12-4 TGTGCCAGCAGACCGCCAGGTGGAGCTTTCTACGAGCAGTACTTC CASRPPGGAFYEQYF
TRBD2 . TRBJ2-3 TRBV5-6 TGTGCCAGCAGCTTACTAGCGCGAGGCACAGATACGCAGTATTTT CASSLLARGTDTQYF
. . TRBJ2-3 TRBV6-5 TGTGCCAGCAGGAGCCGTCCGGGACGAACAGATACGCAGTATTTT CASRSRPGRTDTQYF
TRBD2 . TRBJ2-7 TRBV19 TGTGCCAGTAGTATATTGGCGGGAGTACACTACGAGCAGTACTTC CASSILAGVHYEQYF
TRBD1 . TRBJ2-3 TRBV29-1 TGCAGCGCCCCAGGGGGAATTAAAACAGATACGCAGTATTTT CSAPGGIKTDTQYF
TRBD1 few TRBJ2-1 TRBV6-5 TGTGCCAGCAAGACCGGGACAGTGAACAATGAGCAGTTCTTC CASKTGTVNNEQFF
. few TRBJ1-4 TRBV20-1 TGCAGTGCTACGTGGGGGCTTGGAAAAAAACTGTTTTTT CSATWGLGKKLFF
. . TRBJ2-1 TRBV27 TGTGCCAGCAGTCCCAAGGCGGGGTTCAGGGACAATGAGCAGTTCTTC CASSPKAGFRDNEQFF
. few TRBJ2-3 TRBV11-3 TGTGCCAGCAACCCTACCTCCTGGGCAGATACGCAGTATTTT CASNPTSWADTQYF
. few TRBJ2-2 TRBV9 TGTGCCAGCAGCGTAGTAGGAACAGGGCTTAACACCGGGGAGCTGTTTTTT CASSVVGTGLNTGELFF
. . TRBJ1-5 TRBV5-1 TGCGCCAGCAGCTTGGGGGGACGAAGCAATCAGCCCCAGCATTTT CASSLGGRSNQPQHF
TRBD2 . TRBJ2-2 TRBV6-5 TGTGCCAGCAGTCACCTAGCGGGAGCTGGGGAGCTGTTTTTT CASSHLAGAGELFF
. . TRBJ2-3 TRBV2 TGTGCCAGCCTCCCCGGACAGTTCACAGATACGCAGTATTTT CASLPGQFTDTQYF
. . TRBJ1-3 TRBV20-1 TGCAGTGCTAGAGATCGGCGCTTTCATTTCTCTGGAAACACCATATATTTT CSARDRRFHFSGNTIYF
. . TRBJ2-3 TRBV12-3/TRBV12-4 TGTGCCAGCAGTTTGGGCTTCGTCGGCACAGATACGCAGTATTTT CASSLGFVGTDTQYF